This T cell receptor (beta chain) was sequenced for a study of Graves' ophthalmopathy and Graves' hyperthyroidism (dated by TCRdb to the late 2010s). Context from the whole study: Peripheral blood was collected at initial diagnosis, before any treatment. To tell Graves' ophthalmopathy apart from Graves' hyperthyroidism, and to predict which patients would progress to ophthalmopathy, the study relied on TCR beta repertoire signatures. In total, 135 blood samples were TCR-sequenced: approximately 42 ophthalmopathy, some 75 hyperthyroidism and approximately 17 hyperthyroidism-to-ophthalmopathy patients. A discovery set of 95 to 100 patients (around 40 ophthalmopathy, about 58 stable hyperthyroidism) was enrolled to explore V-J signatures distinguishing ophthalmopathy from hyperthyroidism. An independent validation cohort comprised around 20 hyperthyroidism patients and some 16 patients who later progressed from hyperthyroidism to ophthalmopathy. In about six hyperthyroidism patients, the T-cell repertoire of thyroid tissue was compared with the T-cell repertoire of blood. Following sample collection, hyperthyroidism patients were given methimazole at a starting dose of 30 mg daily, and ophthalmopathy patients were given high-dose intravenous methylprednisolone. The 75 to 100 discovery patients were divided at random into training and test sets in a 7:3 ratio. Paper-wide results and their limitations: Most of the expanded thyroid clonotypes with a frequency above 0.001 were also detected in blood, and it was suggested that the thyroid immune response may be reflected by blood repertoires. No statistical method was used to predetermine the sample size, and group allocation was not hidden from the investigators. In validation, the model predicted ophthalmopathy progression with 55% to 71% sensitivity and approximately 72% specificity; eleven to twelve predicted patients were CT-confirmed with GO in a median of about 7.1 months. In cross-validation, the 13-signature model distinguished ophthalmopathy from stable hyperthyroidism with about 89% sensitivity and 81.08% specificity, while in the test set the corresponding values were about 79% and 69%.

The cysteine opens and the phenylalanine closes a CDR3 of 14 amino acids. The sequence is cut down to CDR3 DNA, 42 bases in frame from base 1. In the germline V gene (reference sequence), CDR1 corresponds to MNHEY and CDR2 to SMNVEV. The junction carries 15 bases between V and J, which are trimmed by 4 bases and 6 bases respectively. This clonotype was detected many times. Its antigen is still unknown. No much larger clone exists at a distance of one base, and base qualities are not known. For repertoire sequencing, the TCR beta CDR3 regions were amplified from RNA transcripts. HTBI primers and the Qiagen OneStep RT-PCR kit were used in a first-round RT-PCR, which was followed by a second-round multiplex PCR, size selection and purification. Sequencing of the libraries was carried out on an Illumina HiSeq2000 in paired-end mode with 100 bp reads. The paper's processing steps were these. Reads were processed with SOAPnuke, discarding reads with adapters, uncalled bases, mean Phred below 15, or no exact constant-primer or identifier match. COPE v1.2.5 was used to merge high-quality paired reads. Unique nucleotide sequences were defined as clonotypes and aligned to IMGT TRB V, D and J references using MiTCR v1.1. Only V-J combinations with frequency above 0.0001 were analysed, covering approximately 99% of repertoires. A TCR clonal expansion and chaos score per V-J combination was defined as the ratio of F50 clonal expansion to chaos observed in the TCRdist matrix. Welch's t-statistics and random forest were used to reduce the features to about 14 V-J combinations, which were then used as input to a naive Bayes classifier. The Morisita-Horn index was used to measure how similar the thyroid and blood repertoires were. TCRdb reworked the public reads: Q25 trimming with fastp, MiXCR clone assembly, productive beta chains retained. Every entry covers one CDR3 protein and lists the most common genes and DNA from its rows. The V and J calls here are based on TCRdb, not the publication. The sample includes 150,000 to 200,000 distinct CDR3 sequences, with approximately 40% observed a single time. The ten largest clones add up to about 5.8% of the sample.

The ophthalmopathy patients had moderately to severely active disease, with a Clinical Activity Score of 3 or higher, a NOSPECS grade of 4 or higher, and a disease duration of less than 3 months. Patients were excluded if they had other autoimmune diseases, uncontrolled infections, pregnancy or lactation. Diagnosis relied on clinical symptoms, serum thyroxine, TRAb, thyroid ultrasound and orbital computed tomography. Ficoll-Paque density gradient centrifugation was used to isolate PBMCs from around 10 ml of fresh peripheral blood. Trizol reagent was used to extract the total RNA, and its quality was then checked on an Agilent 2100 Bioanalyzer.

Rearrangement joined TRBV27 to TRBJ1-2; a tentative D match to TRBD1 spans 6 bases. Material: peripheral blood. The TCR originated in a woman in her 40s with Graves' ophthalmopathy. Donor details come from another sample of the same person, matched by shared clones. The CDR3 reads as follows: CASSSLQGSDGYTF. The nucleotide sequence is TGTGCCAGCAGTTCACTCCAGGGGTCCGATGGCTACACCTTC.